The 30 T cell receptor beta chains reported below all come from one sample, sequenced in a study of T cell responses to AZD1222 COVID-19 vaccine. Sequencing was performed with immunoSEQ multiplex PCR; in TCRdb, only in-frame clones are kept and a portion is missing. The sample records 200,000 to 250,000 clones, around 94% being singletons. This sample comprised peripheral blood, obtained 28 days after the second dose of the MenACWY control vaccine. The receptors originated from an adult who received the MenACWY meningococcal vaccine as a control.

This clone is a singleton in its sample. The V and J genes are TRBV6-1 and TRBJ1-5; D gene uncertain. V was shortened by 2 bases and J by 7 bases, with 9 bases between the two germline ends. This CDR3 is built from 13 residues. Germline V gene sequence: CDR1 MNHNS, CDR2 SASEGT. CDR3 residues: CASSERGNQPQHF. CDR3 DNA: TGTGCCAGCAGTGAAAGAGGGAACCAGCCCCAGCATTTT.

This clone was seen only once. The chain employs TRBV16 and TRBJ2-7, with 10 bases aligning to TRBD2. J gave up 4 bases and V 4 bases, and 10 bases lay outside the gene matches. Per germline, CDR1 KGHSY and CDR2 FQNENV. The CDR3 runs to 16 residues. This CDR3 reads CASSPSGERGGYEQYF. The CDR3 DNA follows: TGTGCCAGCAGCCCCTCGGGCGAGCGGGGGGGATACGAGCAGTACTTC.

The chain couples TRBV19 to TRBJ1-6; D perhaps matches TRBD1 (6 bases). This CDR3 is built from 15 residues. Trimming stripped 10 bases from V and 0 bases from J, with 13 bases between. Per the germline V gene, CDR1 is LNHDA and CDR2 is SQIVND (reference sequence). CDR3 DNA sequence: TGTGCCACTGGCCCAGGGGTCTCCTATAATTCACCCCTCCACTTT. Its protein is CATGPGVSYNSPLHF.

CDR3 DNA sequence: TGTGCCAGCAGCGTAGGTACGGGGTACGCTAATGAAAAACTGTTTTTT. Its translation: CASSVGTGYANEKLFF. The V and J genes are TRBV9 and TRBJ1-4; D gene unclear. V was clipped by 0 bases and J by 3 bases, with 12 bases between them. The CDR3 consists of 16 residues. Germline lookup yields CDR1 SGDLS and CDR2 YYNGEE.

The gene calls are TRBV28 and TRBJ1-3; tentative D call: TRBD1 (5 bases). The CDR3 totals 18 residues. Germline CDR1 reads MDHEN; CDR2 reads SYDVKM. The germline V and J ends were trimmed by 3 bases and 0 bases, with 18 bases remaining between them. The CDR3 bases are TGTGCCAGCAGTTTCCAGTACGGCAGGGCCATCTCTGGAAACACCATATATTTT. Protein: CASSFQYGRAISGNTIYF.

V is TRBV5-5 and J is TRBJ2-7, with D maybe TRBD2 (5 bases). This CDR3 has 15 amino acids. Deletions cut 0 bases from V and 4 bases from J, with 14 bases between. Germline CDR1 SGHKS, CDR2 YYEKEE (reference sequence). The CDR3 DNA follows: TGTGCCAGCAGCTTGGCCGGGGTGCCCGAATACGAGCAGTACTTC. This encodes CASSLAGVPEYEQYF.

The genes are TRBV30 and TRBJ1-2; D gene unclear. CDR1 and CDR2 (germline): GTSNPN, SVGIG (reference sequence). The CDR3 runs 11 residues. Here the CDR3 reads CAEGENYGYTF. The CDR3 coding sequence is TGTGCGGAGGGAGAAAACTATGGCTACACCTTC.

For the CDR3, the DNA is TGTGCCAGCAGCTTGGTCGGCATGGAGACCCAGTACTTC. This translates into CASSLVGMETQYF. The chain recombines TRBV5-4 with TRBJ2-5; no clear D. Trimming removed 0 bases from V and 5 bases from J, with 8 bases in between. Per the germline V gene, CDR1 is SGHNT and CDR2 is YYREEE (reference sequence). The CDR3 has 13 amino acids.

J is TRBJ1-4 and V is TRBV30; D unclear. Germline V lookup: CDR1 GTSNPN, CDR2 SVGIG (reference sequence). The CDR3 is made up of 15 amino acids. V shed 0 bases and J shed 2 bases, with 10 bases lying between them. The CDR3 is CAWSVSGGTNEKLFF. DNA for the CDR3: TGTGCCTGGAGTGTTTCCGGTGGGACTAATGAAAAACTGTTTTTT.

This clone showed up just once. The gene calls are TRBV12-3 or TRBV12-4 and TRBJ1-5; D is unclear. The V end was cut by 7 bases, the J end by 4 bases, with 8 bases between. The length of the CDR3 is 12 residues. The CDR3 protein is CASMRENQPQHF. In DNA form, the CDR3 reads TGTGCCAGCATGAGGGAGAATCAGCCCCAGCATTTT.

The V call is TRBV21-1, the J call TRBJ2-1. TRBV21-1 is deemed a pseudogene. This CDR3 comprises 14 residues. The CDR3 DNA reads as TGTGCCACCCCCCCTGGTGTGGCGACCAATGAGCAGTTCTTC. It specifies CATPPGVATNEQFF.

The rearrangement links TRBV6-5 to TRBJ2-7; D gene unclear. V lost 2 bases to trimming and J lost 3 bases, with 8 bases between them. The CDR3 length is 13 residues. In germline, CDR1 is MNHEY, CDR2 SVGAGI. CDR3 amino acids: CASSYGQNYEQYF. Here the CDR3 DNA reads TGTGCCAGCAGTTACGGCCAGAACTACGAGCAGTACTTC.

This rearrangement joins TRBV28 to TRBJ1-3; D is undetermined. Germline values: CDR1 MDHEN, CDR2 SYDVKM. The CDR3 is made up of 16 amino acids. V lost 3 bases and J lost 0, with 12 bases in between. The CDR3: CASSFGPLHSGNTIYF. CDR3 DNA: TGTGCCAGCAGTTTCGGGCCCCTGCACTCTGGAAACACCATATATTTT.

This rearrangement joins TRBV27 to TRBJ1-2; no definite D call. This CDR3 is built from 14 residues. Germline V gene lookup returns CDR1 MNHEY and CDR2 SMNVEV (reference sequence). Between the trimmed V and J ends, which lost 5 bases and 0 bases, there was a span of 10 bases. CDR3 sequence (DNA): TGTGCCAGCAGTGGTTTCTCAGCTAACTATGGCTACACCTTC. Protein: CASSGFSANYGYTF.

This rearrangement joins TRBV6-5 to TRBJ2-1; 7 bases align to TRBD1. V dropped 8 bases and J dropped 0; count of bases not matched to a gene: 7. The germline CDR1 and CDR2 sequences are MNHEY and SVGAGI. The CDR3 runs to 15 residues. CDR3 residues: CASGQDRISYNEQFF. In DNA form, the CDR3 reads TGTGCCAGCGGGCAGGACAGGATCTCCTACAATGAGCAGTTCTTC.

CDR3 region: CASSPETPDGKLFF. CDR3 bases: TGTGCCAGCAGCCCCGAAACACCGGATGGAAAACTGTTTTTT. This chain uses TRBV5-4 with TRBJ1-4; D gene uncertain. The CDR3 extends over 14 amino acids. Trimming stripped 4 bases from V and 10 bases from J, with 17 bases between. CDR1 SGHNT and CDR2 YYREEE come from the germline V gene (reference sequence).

The chain couples TRBV4-1 to TRBJ2-7; D uncertain. This CDR3 is built from 13 residues. The germline V gene encodes CDR1 MGHRA and CDR2 YSYEKL. Trimming shortened V by 0 bases and J by 6 bases, and 9 bases separated the two germline ends. The CDR3: CASSQEDWGEQYF. CDR3 nucleotides: TGCGCCAGCAGCCAAGAAGACTGGGGCGAGCAGTACTTC.

This chain joins TRBV20-1 and TRBJ1-5, with D tentatively TRBD1 (5 bases). Trimming removed 5 bases at V and 7 bases at J, with 9 bases between. This CDR3 spans 11 amino acids. The germline V gene has CDR1 DFQATT and CDR2 SNEGSKA (reference sequence). CDR3 sequence reads: CSAAGGQPQHF. DNA of the CDR3: TGCAGTGCTGCCGGGGGACAGCCCCAGCATTTT.

The chain recombines TRBV6-5 with TRBJ1-3; 9 bases map to TRBD1. The trim removed 6 bases at V and 3 bases at J, leaving 3 bases unmatched. CDR1 and CDR2 from the germline V gene are MNHEY and SVGAGI. The CDR3 is made up of 14 amino acids. The CDR3 is CASRSGQGGNTIYF. The CDR3 nucleotides read TGTGCCAGCAGGTCGGGACAGGGTGGAAACACCATATATTTT.

A few counts support this clone. The chain links TRBV11-2 to TRBJ1-2, with D perhaps matching TRBD1 (5 bases). Per germline, CDR1 SGHAT and CDR2 FQNNGV. This CDR3 region has 12 residues. V was shortened by 3 bases and J by 9 bases, with 11 bases between the two germline ends. The CDR3 nucleotides read TGTGCCAGCAGCTTCGGGGGAAGAAGCTACACCTTC. Protein: CASSFGGRSYTF.

In this sample, this clone turned up once. V gene TRBV30 combines with J gene TRBJ2-3; a weak D match, TRBD2 (6 bases). The ends were cut back, 2 bases at V and 1 base at J, with 10 bases in the middle. Germline lookup yields CDR1 GTSNPN and CDR2 SVGIG (reference sequence). The CDR3 consists of 14 residues. The CDR3: CAWSWRAGTDTQYF. CDR3 coding DNA: TGTGCCTGGAGTTGGAGGGCGGGCACAGATACGCAGTATTTT.

The count of this clone is one. The CDR3 DNA is TGTGCCAGCAGCTTAGACGGAGGACCTAATGAAAAACTGTTTTTT. Translated: CASSLDGGPNEKLFF. The chain uses TRBV7-2 and TRBJ1-4; D unresolved. The CDR3 totals 15 residues. Germline V gene lookup returns CDR1 SGHTA and CDR2 FQGNSA. V gave up 1 base and J gave up 3 bases, with 9 bases separating them.

In its sample, this clone was seen once. The V gene is TRBV2, the J gene TRBJ2-7; 7 nucleotides align to TRBD1. Germline lookup yields CDR1 SNHLY and CDR2 FYNNEI. After removal of 8 bases from V and 5 bases from J, the junction contained 6 bases not matched to a gene. The CDR3 extends over 12 amino acids. CDR3 loop: CASGWTGDEQYF. The CDR3, as DNA: TGTGCCAGCGGATGGACAGGCGACGAGCAGTACTTC.

The rearrangement joins TRBV10-3 to TRBJ1-2; D perhaps matches TRBD1 (6 bases). The V and J ends lost 4 bases and 8 bases respectively, with 17 bases between them. Germline assignment: CDR1 ENHRY and CDR2 SYGVKD. The CDR3 covers 14 residues. The CDR3 sequence is CAISVREDSSGYTF. The CDR3, as DNA: TGTGCCATCAGTGTCCGAGAGGACAGTAGCGGCTACACCTTC.

The gene calls are TRBV7-2 and TRBJ2-7, with D perhaps TRBD1 or TRBD2 (5 bases each). CDR3 size: 15 residues. V was clipped by 3 bases and J by 3 bases, with 15 bases between them. Germline V gene sequence: CDR1 SGHTA, CDR2 FQGNSA. The CDR3 DNA sequence: TGTGCCAGCAGCTTGGGGGACGGAGTGTACTACGAGCAGTACTTC. Translating gives CASSLGDGVYYEQYF.

The chain's CDR3 is CASSHRTRSGTDTQYF. In DNA, the CDR3 is TGTGCCAGCAGCCACCGTACCCGGAGCGGGACAGATACGCAGTATTTT. This rearrangement joins TRBV4-2 to TRBJ2-3; weak D call: TRBD2 (6 bases). The CDR3 totals 16 residues. Per the germline V gene, CDR1 is LGHNA and CDR2 is YNFKEQ. Trimming pared 3 bases from V and 3 bases from J, leaving 16 bases between.

The gene calls are TRBV13 and TRBJ2-1; unclear D gene. The CDR3 consists of 16 residues. With 5 bases removed from V and 4 bases from J, the gap between germline ends came to 18 bases. Germline V gene sequence: CDR1 PRHDT, CDR2 FYEKMQ (reference sequence). The chain's CDR3 is CASSPPLGEQYNEQFF. The CDR3 nucleotides read TGTGCCAGCAGCCCCCCTTTGGGTGAGCAGTACAATGAGCAGTTCTTC.

The V call is TRBV15, the J call TRBJ2-7; D is unclear. The CDR3 extends over 13 amino acids. With 5 bases removed from V and 0 bases from J, the gap between germline ends came to 8 bases. Germline CDR1 and CDR2: LNHNV and YYDKDF (reference sequence). The CDR3 spells CATSGRYSYEQYF. The CDR3 coding sequence is TGTGCCACCAGCGGTCGGTACTCCTACGAGCAGTACTTC.

This sequence joins TRBV6-6 and TRBJ1-5; D is possibly TRBD1 (5 bases). CDR1 is MNHNY and CDR2 is SVGAGI in the germline V gene (reference sequence). V lost 5 bases and J 0 bases, leaving 17 bases between the germline ends. The CDR3 totals 17 residues. CDR3 DNA: TGTGCCAGCAGTCGGGCCGCGGGGACGTATAGCAATCAGCCCCAGCATTTT. Translated: CASSRAAGTYSNQPQHF.

This chain connects TRBV28 to TRBJ2-3; a possible D gene is TRBD1 (6 bases). The CDR3 runs 14 residues. CDR1 and CDR2 from the germline V gene are MDHEN and SYDVKM. The V and J ends lost 10 bases and 5 bases respectively, with 19 bases between them. The DNA of the CDR3 is TGTGCCACCTTACCGGATACAGGGAAAGATACGCAGTATTTT. The encoded protein is CATLPDTGKDTQYF.